This TCR beta chain was obtained from a study of beta chain features in type 1 diabetes. Overall study findings and caveats: The similarity of naive, central memory and Treg TCRB repertoires appeared greater among patients than among healthy donors.

Expressed TCRB transcripts were sequenced because the isolated RNA had all been reverse transcribed beforehand. Assay: immunoSEQ multiplex PCR; the TCRdb copy retains only in-frame clones and omits some. The sample carries roughly 610,000 clones, roughly 15% recorded once. Concerning this clone: Its target is unknown.

The germline gives CDR1 ENHRY, CDR2 SYGVKD. The CDR3 runs 16 residues. The J segment lost 3 bases and the V segment lost 0 bases, leaving 5 bases of the junction unmatched. Sorting gave populations that all exceeded 98% purity. The receptor comes from a man aged 18 to 30 in good health. The chain uses TRBV10-3 and TRBJ1-1; 9 nucleotides line up with TRBD1. Input material: naive CD4+ T cells from blood. CDR3 residues: CAISESGTGLDTEAFF. In DNA, the CDR3 is TGTGCCATCAGTGAGTCGGGGACAGGGCTGGACACTGAAGCTTTCTTT.